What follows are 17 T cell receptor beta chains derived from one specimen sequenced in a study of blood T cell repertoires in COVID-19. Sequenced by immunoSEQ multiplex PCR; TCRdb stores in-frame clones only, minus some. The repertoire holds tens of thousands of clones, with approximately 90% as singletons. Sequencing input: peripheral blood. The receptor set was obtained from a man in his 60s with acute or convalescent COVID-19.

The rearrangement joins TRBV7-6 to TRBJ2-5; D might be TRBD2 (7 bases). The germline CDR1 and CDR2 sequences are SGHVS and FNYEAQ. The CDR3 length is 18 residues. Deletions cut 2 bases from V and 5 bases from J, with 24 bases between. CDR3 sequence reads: CASSLIRTGGRGMETQYF. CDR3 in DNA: TGTGCCAGCAGCTTAATCCGTACCGGGGGGCGGGGAATGGAGACCCAGTACTTC. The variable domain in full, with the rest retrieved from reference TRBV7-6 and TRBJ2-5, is GAGVSQSPRYKVTKRGQDVALRCDPISGHVSLYWYRQALGQGPEFLTYFNYEAQQDKSGLPNDRFSAERPEGSISTLTIQRTEQRDSAMYRCASSLIRTGGRGMETQYFGPGTRLLVL.

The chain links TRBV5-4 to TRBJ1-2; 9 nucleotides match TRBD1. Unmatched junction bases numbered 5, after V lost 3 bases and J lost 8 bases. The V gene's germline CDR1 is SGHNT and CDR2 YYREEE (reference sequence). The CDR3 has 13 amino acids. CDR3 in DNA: TGTGCCAGCAGCTCACAGGGGGCGCGGGGCTACACCTTC. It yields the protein CASSSQGARGYTF. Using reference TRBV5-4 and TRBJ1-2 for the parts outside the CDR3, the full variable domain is ETGVTQSPTHLIKTRGQQVTLRCSSQSGHNTVSWYQQALGQGPQFIFQYYREEENGRGNFPPRFSGLQFPNYSSELNVNALELDDSALYLCASSSQGARGYTFGSGTRLTVV.

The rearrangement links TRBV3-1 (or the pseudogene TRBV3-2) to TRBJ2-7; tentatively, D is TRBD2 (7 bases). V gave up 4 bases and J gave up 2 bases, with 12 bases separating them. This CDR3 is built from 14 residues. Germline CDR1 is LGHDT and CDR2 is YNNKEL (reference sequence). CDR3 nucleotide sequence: TGTGCCAGCAGCCTCCGGGGGGCCCCCTACGAGCAGTACTTC. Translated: CASSLRGAPYEQYF.

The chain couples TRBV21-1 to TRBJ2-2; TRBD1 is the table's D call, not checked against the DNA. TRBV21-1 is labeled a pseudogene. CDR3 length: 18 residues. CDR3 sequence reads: CASSKVPQALDETGELFF. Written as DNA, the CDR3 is TGTGCCAGCAGCAAGGTGCCGCAGGCATTGGATGAGACCGGGGAGCTGTTTTTT.

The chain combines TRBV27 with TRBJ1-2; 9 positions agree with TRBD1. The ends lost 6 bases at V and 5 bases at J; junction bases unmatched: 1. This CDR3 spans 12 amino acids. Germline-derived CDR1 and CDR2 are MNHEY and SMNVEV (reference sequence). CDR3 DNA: TGTGCCAGCAGGGGACAGGGTTATGGCTACACCTTC. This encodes CASRGQGYGYTF.

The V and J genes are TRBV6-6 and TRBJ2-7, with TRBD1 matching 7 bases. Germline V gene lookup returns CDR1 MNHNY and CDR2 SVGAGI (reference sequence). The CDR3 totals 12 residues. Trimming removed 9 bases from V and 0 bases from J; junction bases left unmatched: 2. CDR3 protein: CASTGASYEQYF. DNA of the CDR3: TGTGCCAGTACAGGGGCCTCCTACGAGCAGTACTTC.

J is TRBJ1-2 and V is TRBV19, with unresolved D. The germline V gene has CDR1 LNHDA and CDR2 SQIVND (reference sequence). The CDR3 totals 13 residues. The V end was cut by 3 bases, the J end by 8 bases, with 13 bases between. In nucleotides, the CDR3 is TGTGCCAGTAGTATGGTCCCACACGGGGGCTACACCTTC. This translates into CASSMVPHGGYTF.

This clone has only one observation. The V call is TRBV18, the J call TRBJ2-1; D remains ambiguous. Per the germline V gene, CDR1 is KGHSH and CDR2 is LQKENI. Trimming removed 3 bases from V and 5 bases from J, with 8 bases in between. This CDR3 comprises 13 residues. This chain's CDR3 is CASSPQKNNEQFF. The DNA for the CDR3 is TGTGCCAGCTCACCGCAGAAGAACAATGAGCAGTTCTTC.

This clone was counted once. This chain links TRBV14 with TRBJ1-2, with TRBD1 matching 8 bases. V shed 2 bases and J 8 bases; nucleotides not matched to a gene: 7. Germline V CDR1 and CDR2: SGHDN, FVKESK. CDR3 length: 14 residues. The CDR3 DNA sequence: TGTGCCAGCAGCCAACTTCGACAGGGGCAAGGCTACACCTTC. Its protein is CASSQLRQGQGYTF.

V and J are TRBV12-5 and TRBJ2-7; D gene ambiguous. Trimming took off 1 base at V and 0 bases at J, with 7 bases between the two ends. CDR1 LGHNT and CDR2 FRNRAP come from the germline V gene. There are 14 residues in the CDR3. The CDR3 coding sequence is TGTGCTAGTGGTTTGGCCGGTCTCTCCTACGAGCAGTACTTC. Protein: CASGLAGLSYEQYF.

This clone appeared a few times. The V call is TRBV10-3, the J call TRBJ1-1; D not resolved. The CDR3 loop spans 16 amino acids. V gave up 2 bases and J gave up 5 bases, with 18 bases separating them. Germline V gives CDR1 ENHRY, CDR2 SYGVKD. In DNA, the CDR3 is TGTGCCATCAGTGAGAATTTTCATGCGGGTGGAACTGAAGCTTTCTTT. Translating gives CAISENFHAGGTEAFF.

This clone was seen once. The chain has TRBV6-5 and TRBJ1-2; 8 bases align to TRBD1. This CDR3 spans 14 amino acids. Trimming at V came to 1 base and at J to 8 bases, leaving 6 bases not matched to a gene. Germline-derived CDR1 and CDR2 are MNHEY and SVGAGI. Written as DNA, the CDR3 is TGTGCCAGCAGTTACTTCGGACAGGGTAGCGGCTACACCTTC. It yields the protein CASSYFGQGSGYTF.

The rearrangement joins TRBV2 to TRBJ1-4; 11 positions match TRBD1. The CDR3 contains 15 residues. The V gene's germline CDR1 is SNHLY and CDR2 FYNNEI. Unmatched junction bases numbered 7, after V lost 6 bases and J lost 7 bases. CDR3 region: CASRIQGTGGEKLFF. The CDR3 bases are TGTGCCAGCAGGATACAGGGGACAGGGGGTGAAAAACTGTTTTTT. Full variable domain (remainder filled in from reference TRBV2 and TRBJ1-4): EPEVTQTPSHQVTQMGQEVILRCVPISNHLYFYWYRQILGQKVEFLVSFYNNEISEKSEIFDDQFSVERPDGSNFTLKIRSTKLEDSAMYFCASRIQGTGGEKLFFGSGTQLSVL.

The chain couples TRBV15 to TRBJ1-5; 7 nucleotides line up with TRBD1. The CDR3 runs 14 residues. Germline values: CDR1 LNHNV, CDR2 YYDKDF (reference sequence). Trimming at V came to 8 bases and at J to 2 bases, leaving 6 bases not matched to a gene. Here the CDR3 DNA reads TGTGCCACCTCCACAGGGGTCGGCAATCAGCCCCAGCATTTT. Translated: CATSTGVGNQPQHF.

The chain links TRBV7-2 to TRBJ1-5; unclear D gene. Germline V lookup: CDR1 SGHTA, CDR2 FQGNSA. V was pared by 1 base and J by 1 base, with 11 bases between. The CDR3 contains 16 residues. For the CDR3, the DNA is TGTGCCAGCAGCTTAGGCTTGGGAGGGAGCAATCAGCCCCAGCATTTT. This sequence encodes CASSLGLGGSNQPQHF.

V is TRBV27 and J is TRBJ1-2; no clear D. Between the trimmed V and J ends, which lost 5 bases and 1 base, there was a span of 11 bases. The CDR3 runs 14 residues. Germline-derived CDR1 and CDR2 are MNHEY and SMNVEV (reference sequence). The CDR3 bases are TGTGCCAGCAGTGCACAGAGGGATAACTATGGCTACACCTTC. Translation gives CASSAQRDNYGYTF.

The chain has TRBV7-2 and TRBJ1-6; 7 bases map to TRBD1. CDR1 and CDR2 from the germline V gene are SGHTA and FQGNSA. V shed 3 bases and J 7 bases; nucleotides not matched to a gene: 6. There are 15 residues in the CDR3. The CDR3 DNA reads TGTGCCAGCAGCTTGGGACAGCCCATAAATTCACCCCTCCACTTT. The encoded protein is CASSLGQPINSPLHF.